A single sample gave rise to the 17 T cell receptor beta chains below, sequenced in a study of blood T cell repertoires in COVID-19. Clones were read by immunoSEQ multiplex PCR, and TCRdb kept only the in-frame ones, dropping some. The sample has some 100,000 clones, approximately 89% seen once; the top ten hold approximately 18%. The sequenced sample consisted of peripheral blood. The receptor source for this set is a human donor in a cohort sampled during active COVID-19.

The chain has TRBV27 and TRBJ2-7; 7 bases match TRBD2. CDR1 is MNHEY and CDR2 is SMNVEV in the germline V gene (reference sequence). The CDR3 is 14 amino acids. With V trimmed by 2 bases and J by 7 bases, 8 bases remained unmatched. CDR3 nucleotides: TGTGCCAGCAGTTTACGCGGGGGACTGTGGGAGCAGTACTTC. This sequence encodes CASSLRGGLWEQYF.

J is TRBJ1-6 and V is TRBV6-5, with 9 bases lining up with TRBD1. The germline gives CDR1 MNHEY, CDR2 SVGAGI. Unmatched junction bases numbered 1, after V lost 4 bases and J lost 6 bases. The CDR3 extends over 14 amino acids. The chain's CDR3 is CASSLDRGNSPLHF. CDR3 nucleotide sequence: TGTGCCAGCAGTTTGGACAGGGGTAATTCACCCCTCCACTTT.

The table lists this clone with a count of one. The rearrangement uses TRBV9 and TRBJ1-2; no firm D call. The CDR3 extends over 15 amino acids. The V end was cut by 4 bases, the J end by 7 bases, with 20 bases between. Looked up from germline, CDR1 is SGDLS and CDR2 is YYNGEE. This CDR3 is CASSTPERTMVGYTF. Here the CDR3 DNA reads TGTGCCAGCAGCACCCCTGAGCGAACTATGGTTGGCTACACCTTC.

The rearrangement links TRBV30 to TRBJ2-6; 10 bases map to TRBD1. V lost 5 bases to trimming and J lost 3 bases; unmatched junction nucleotides: 1. The CDR3 has 14 amino acids. Germline assignment: CDR1 GTSNPN and CDR2 SVGIG (reference sequence). The CDR3 reads CAWDRGLGANVLTF. CDR3 nucleotides: TGTGCCTGGGACAGGGGGCTTGGGGCCAACGTCCTGACTTTC.

J is TRBJ2-2 and V is TRBV6-2 or TRBV6-3; the D gene is possibly TRBD1 (6 bases). The germline V gene has CDR1 MNHEY and CDR2 SVGEGT. Trimming took 5 bases from V and 5 from J, leaving 18 bases between them. The CDR3 extends over 16 amino acids. The DNA of the CDR3 is TGTGCCAGCAGTCCCGGACAGCTGGGATGGACCGGGGAGCTGTTTTTT. Its protein is CASSPGQLGWTGELFF.

The chain combines TRBV7-9 with TRBJ2-2, with unresolved D. Trimming removed 6 bases from V and 6 bases from J, with 11 bases in between. This CDR3 is built from 13 residues. CDR1 is SEHNR and CDR2 is FQNEAQ in the germline V gene (reference sequence). The chain's CDR3 is CASSFKIAGELFF. The CDR3 coding sequence is TGTGCCAGCAGTTTTAAAATCGCCGGGGAGCTGTTTTTT.

This sequence joins TRBV5-1 and TRBJ1-6; TRBD1 agrees at 7 bases. The CDR3 totals 15 residues. V dropped 0 bases and J dropped 10; count of bases not matched to a gene: 7. The germline V gene encodes CDR1 SGHRS and CDR2 YFSETQ. Written as DNA, the CDR3 is TGCGCCAGCAGCTTGGAGGGGGCCGTTAGGTCACCCCTCCACTTT. Protein product: CASSLEGAVRSPLHF.

The J gene is TRBJ1-1, the V gene TRBV5-1; D perhaps matches TRBD1 (5 bases). The CDR3 runs to 14 residues. The V end was cut by 10 bases, the J end by 5 bases, with 21 bases between. Germline V gene lookup returns CDR1 SGHRS and CDR2 YFSETQ. The CDR3 sequence is CASGSTGGRTEAFF. The CDR3 coding sequence is TGCGCCTCTGGTTCGACGGGGGGAAGAACTGAAGCTTTCTTT.

This rearrangement joins TRBV13 to TRBJ1-2, with TRBD1 matching over 7 bases. V lost 0 bases and J lost 3; bases outside the gene matches: 4. This CDR3 is 15 amino acids long. The germline V gene encodes CDR1 PRHDT and CDR2 FYEKMQ (reference sequence). CDR3 in amino acids: CASSLGPGGDYGYTF. CDR3 nucleotides: TGTGCCAGCAGCTTAGGGCCAGGGGGTGACTATGGCTACACCTTC.

V is TRBV11-3 and J is TRBJ2-5; D might be TRBD2 (6 bases). CDR1 and CDR2 (germline): SGHNT, YENEEA. Trimming took off 4 bases at V and 4 bases at J, with 16 bases between the two ends. The CDR3 has 15 residues. The CDR3 region is CASSSGRGWGETQYF. CDR3 DNA: TGTGCCAGCAGCTCCGGGCGGGGATGGGGAGAGACCCAGTACTTC.

About this clone: This may be a read error: a much more frequent sequence differs by one nucleotide. The rearrangement uses TRBV12-3 or TRBV12-4 and TRBJ1-2; TRBD1 aligns across 7 bases. The CDR3 extends over 13 amino acids. Trimming took 6 bases from V and 4 from J; bases not matched to a gene: 5. CDR3 DNA sequence: TGTGCCAGCAGCCTGGGACAGCTCTATGGCTACACCTTC. This encodes CASSLGQLYGYTF.

This chain uses TRBV18 with TRBJ1-1; 8 bases map to TRBD1. The CDR3 sequence is 15 residues long. V was clipped by 8 bases and J by 3 bases; unmatched bases: 11. CDR1 is KGHSH, CDR2 LQKENI, per germline. CDR3 DNA sequence: TGTGCCAGCCTGCAGGGGGCAGGGTCTTACACTGAAGCTTTCTTT. Its translation: CASLQGAGSYTEAFF.

The rearrangement joins TRBV19 to TRBJ1-5, with 10 bases fitting TRBD1. Per germline, CDR1 LNHDA and CDR2 SQIVND (reference sequence). Trimming removed 6 bases from V and 4 bases from J; junction bases left unmatched: 6. The CDR3 consists of 15 residues. The CDR3 DNA follows: TGTGCCAGTAGAACCTGGACAGGGGGAAATCAGCCCCAGCATTTT. Its protein is CASRTWTGGNQPQHF. The full variable domain, its missing parts supplied by reference TRBV19 and TRBJ1-5, is DGGITQSPKYLFRKEGQNVTLSCEQNLNHDAMYWYRQDPGQGLRLIYYSQIVNDFQKGDIAEGYSVSREKKESFPLTVTSAQKNPTAFYLCASRTWTGGNQPQHFGDGTRLSIL.

CDR3: CASSLDRAGELFF. As DNA, the CDR3 is TGTGCCAGCAGCTTAGATCGGGCCGGGGAGCTGTTTTTT. The gene calls are TRBV11-2 and TRBJ2-2; D is undetermined. Trimming cost V 0 bases and J 6 bases, with 5 bases left between them. CDR1 and CDR2 (germline): SGHAT, FQNNGV. The length of the CDR3 is 13 residues. Combining the CDR3 with reference TRBV11-2 and TRBJ2-2 gives the whole variable domain EAGVAQSPRYKIIEKRQSVAFWCNPISGHATLYWYQQILGQGPKLLIQFQNNGVVDDSQLPKDRFSAERLKGVDSTLKIQPAKLEDSAVYLCASSLDRAGELFFGEGSRLTVL.

V and J are TRBV30 and TRBJ2-5, with D possibly matching TRBD1 (5 bases). The V end was cut by 2 bases, the J end by 0 bases, with 10 bases between. From germline, CDR1 is GTSNPN and CDR2 SVGIG (reference sequence). The CDR3 contains 14 residues. The CDR3 loop is CAWSTDRNQETQYF. The CDR3 DNA reads as TGTGCCTGGAGTACAGACAGAAACCAAGAGACCCAGTACTTC. Full variable domain (missing parts from reference TRBV30 and TRBJ2-5): SQTIHQWPATLVQPVGSPLSLECTVEGTSNPNLYWYRQAAGRGLQLLFYSVGIGQISSEVPQNLSASRPQDRQFILSSKKLLLSDSGFYLCAWSTDRNQETQYFGPGTRLLVL.

The rearrangement links TRBV23-1 to TRBJ1-1, with unresolved D. TRBV23-1 is annotated as an ORF whose role is uncertain. The V end was cut by 0 bases, the J end by 6 bases, with 8 bases between. The CDR3 covers 13 residues. CDR3 nucleotide sequence: TGCGCCAGCAGTCAATCGAGCGGCTCTGAAGCTTTCTTT. Protein product: CASSQSSGSEAFF.

The CDR3 sequence: CAWSIGVQSPLHF. For the CDR3, the DNA is TGTGCCTGGAGTATCGGGGTGCAATCACCCCTCCACTTT. This chain uses TRBV30 with TRBJ1-6; D gene uncertain. Per the germline V gene, CDR1 is GTSNPN and CDR2 is SVGIG (reference sequence). This CDR3 comprises 13 residues. The germline V and J ends were trimmed by 2 bases and 10 bases, with 12 bases remaining between them.